This TCR beta chain was profiled in a study of patients and donors after allogeneic stem cell transplantation. A single record per CDR3 protein comes from TCRdb applying MiXCR to the RT-PCR reads. The table records approximately 98,000 distinct CDR3 sequences, 35% of them present only once. The germline V gene encodes CDR1 KGHSH and CDR2 LQKENI. J gave up 10 bases and V 1 base, and 4 bases lay outside the gene matches. The CDR3 has 13 residues. What was sequenced was blood, either unsorted or a sorted T cell fraction (not recorded which). This receptor was obtained from a human donor who was either an allogeneic HSCT recipient or a stem cell or donor lymphocyte infusion donor (not recorded which). It is not recorded whose cells these are; they may come from a transplant donor. The chain is built from TRBV18 and TRBJ2-1; 7 bases match TRBD1. CDR3 coding DNA: TGTGCCAGCTCACCACAGACAGGGTACGAGCAGTTCTTC. This sequence encodes CASSPQTGYEQFF.